Reported below is one TCR beta chain. Antigen unknown. Germline lookup yields CDR1 SQVTM and CDR2 ANQGSEA. V was shortened by 4 bases and J by 1 base, with 17 bases between the two germline ends. The CDR3 runs 16 residues. This entry is derived from a study of cytomegalovirus exposure and HLA in healthy donors. For the study at large: Early released data comprised about 85 million unique TCRs from HLA-typed donors. Study-level results: Being productive about 87% or about 30% of the time was typical of most TCR beta V segments in an earlier analysis. Most observed TCR sequences were rare, whereas some public TCRs were detected in many donors.

It was with 60 Vbeta and 13 Jbeta primers that the PCR ran. Generated by immunoSEQ multiplex PCR, the TCRdb table keeps only in-frame clones and is missing some. The table lists about 150,000 clones, approximately 80% of them singletons. Specimen: PBMCs. This TCR came from a boy younger than 10 in good health and CMV-seronegative. The chain is built from TRBV29-1 and TRBJ1-3, with a weak D call TRBD1 (6 bases). CDR3 protein: CSVALWDNSSGNTIYF. CDR3 bases: TGCAGCGTTGCCCTTTGGGACAACTCGTCTGGAAACACCATATATTTT.